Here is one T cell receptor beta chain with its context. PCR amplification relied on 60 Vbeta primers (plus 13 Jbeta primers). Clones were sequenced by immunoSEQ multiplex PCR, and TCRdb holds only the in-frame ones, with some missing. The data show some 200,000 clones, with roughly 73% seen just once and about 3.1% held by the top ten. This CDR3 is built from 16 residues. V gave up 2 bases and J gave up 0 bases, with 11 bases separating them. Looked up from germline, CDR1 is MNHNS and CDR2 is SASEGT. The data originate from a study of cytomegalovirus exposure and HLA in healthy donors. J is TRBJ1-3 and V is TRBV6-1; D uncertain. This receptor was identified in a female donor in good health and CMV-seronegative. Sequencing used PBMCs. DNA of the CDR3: TGTGCCAGCAGTGAATTTGACGGGAGCTCTGGAAACACCATATATTTT. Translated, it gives CASSEFDGSSGNTIYF.